The 25 T cell receptor beta chains below all came from one sample that was sequenced in a study of vaccination and CD4 T cells after COVID-19. Described treatment: approximately nine-day PBMC culture with coronavirus spike peptide pools or control peptides (ViraFEST assay). Before the COVID-19 pandemic (2011-2018), CD4+ T cells were obtained from the unexposed donor. Once obtained from cultured CD4+ T cells, the DNA was sequenced using the Oncomine TCR Beta short-read assay. MiXCR, run by TCRdb on the PCR reads, gives a single entry per CDR3 protein. The sample carries fewer than 9,000 distinct CDR3 sequences, 50% to 65% recorded once. The antigens of these receptors remain unknown. The source material was CD4+ T cells from blood, cultured in vitro. These TCRs come from a human donor in good health.

Only one count was recorded for this clonotype. The V call is TRBV30, the J call TRBJ2-7; 11 nucleotides match TRBD2. The ends lost 0 bases at V and 4 bases at J; junction bases unmatched: 2. The CDR3 runs to 14 residues. CDR1 is GTSNPN and CDR2 is SVGIG in the germline V gene (reference sequence). The CDR3, as DNA: TGTGCCTGGAGTGTAGGACTAGCGGGTTACGAGCAGTACTTC. Its translation is CAWSVGLAGYEQYF.

This clonotype was counted between two and nine times. The chain employs TRBV12-3 or TRBV12-4 and TRBJ1-5, with a weak D call TRBD1 (5 bases). This CDR3 contains 14 residues. The V end lost 3 bases, the J end lost 6 bases, and 12 bases lay between the germline ends. CDR3 coding DNA: TGTGCCAGCAGTTTCGCCTTGGGGGGTCAGCCCCAGCATTTT. The encoded protein is CASSFALGGQPQHF.

The chain joins TRBV18 to TRBJ1-4; the D gene is possibly TRBD1 (6 bases). In germline, CDR1 is KGHSH, CDR2 LQKENI. V dropped 3 bases and J dropped 10 bases, with 15 bases sitting between them. The CDR3 has 14 residues. The CDR3 loop is CASSPDSRLGKLFF. CDR3 bases: TGTGCCAGCTCACCGGACAGCCGTTTGGGAAAACTGTTTTTT.

The chain employs TRBV19 and TRBJ1-1; 9 bases map to TRBD1. With 5 bases clipped from V and 5 bases from J, the junction kept 12 bases outside the gene matches. CDR1 LNHDA and CDR2 SQIVND come from the germline V gene (reference sequence). The CDR3 consists of 16 residues. CDR3 DNA sequence: TGTGCCAGTAGTCCCCTACCGGGACAGGGTGCTACTGAAGCTTTCTTT. This encodes CASSPLPGQGATEAFF.

The chain uses TRBV28 and TRBJ1-4, with 7 bases that match TRBD1. The CDR3 sequence is 15 residues long. Germline V lookup: CDR1 MDHEN, CDR2 SYDVKM. V lost 6 bases to trimming and J lost 3 bases; unmatched junction nucleotides: 7. The CDR3 coding sequence is TGTGCCAGCAGGCCAGCCGGGACAGCTAATGAAAAACTGTTTTTT. It yields the protein CASRPAGTANEKLFF.

The CDR3 DNA reads TGCGCCAGCAGCACCCCACCGAACACTGAAGCTTTCTTT. It is translated as CASSTPPNTEAFF. The chain joins TRBV5-1 to TRBJ1-1; D unresolved. The germline gives CDR1 SGHRS, CDR2 YFSETQ. There are 13 residues in the CDR3. Trimming cost V 4 bases and J 1 base, with 8 bases left between them.

This chain connects TRBV5-1 to TRBJ2-3; 10 bases align to TRBD2. V dropped 0 bases and J dropped 6; count of bases not matched to a gene: 7. This CDR3 comprises 16 residues. Germline assignment: CDR1 SGHRS and CDR2 YFSETQ. The CDR3 DNA reads as TGCGCCAGCAGCTTGGATCTAGCGGGGGTTTCGGATACGCAGTATTTT. Translated: CASSLDLAGVSDTQYF.

In its sample, this clonotype was seen a few times. The chain recombines TRBV7-6 with TRBJ2-3; TRBD2 agrees at 10 bases. CDR3 length equals 19 residues. CDR1 and CDR2 (germline): SGHVS, FNYEAQ. V was clipped by 6 bases and J by 5 bases; unmatched bases: 20. The CDR3 spells CASSIGPLAGALRGDTQYF. CDR3 nucleotide sequence: TGTGCCAGCAGTATCGGCCCGCTAGCGGGGGCACTTAGGGGAGATACGCAGTATTTT.

CDR3 protein: CASSLGGVAGMAYEQYF. CDR3 nucleotides: TGTGCCAGCAGCTTAGGGGGCGTAGCGGGGATGGCCTACGAGCAGTACTTC. The chain couples TRBV7-9 to TRBJ2-7, with TRBD2 identical over 8 bases. The CDR3 contains 17 residues. V was pared by 1 base and J by 2 bases, with 10 bases of the junction left unmatched. Germline CDR1 reads SEHNR; CDR2 reads FQNEAQ (reference sequence).

The chain joins TRBV7-8 to TRBJ2-7; 7 nucleotides align to TRBD1. The V and J ends lost 5 bases and 3 bases, in that order; junction bases with no gene match: 13. The CDR3 has 16 amino acids. Germline-derived CDR1 and CDR2 are SGHVS and FQNEAQ. The CDR3 nucleotides read TGTGCCAGCAGCACAAGGGACAGAAAACCTCTCTACGAGCAGTACTTC. Residues: CASSTRDRKPLYEQYF.

This clonotype was detected only a few times. This chain connects TRBV19 to TRBJ1-3; D gene uncertain. The CDR3 has 14 amino acids. Germline CDR1 reads LNHDA; CDR2 reads SQIVND (reference sequence). Trimming left V 9 bases short and J 0 bases short, with 12 bases between. The CDR3 here is CASGRPSSGNTIYF. CDR3 sequence (DNA): TGTGCCAGCGGTCGCCCGAGCTCTGGAAACACCATATATTTT.

The chain recombines TRBV5-4 with TRBJ2-3, with D possibly matching TRBD2 (6 bases). Germline lookup yields CDR1 SGHNT and CDR2 YYREEE (reference sequence). The CDR3 extends over 12 amino acids. V lost 3 bases, J lost 10 bases, and 12 bases lay in between. The CDR3 region is CASSSGGSAQYF. The CDR3 DNA follows: TGTGCCAGCAGCTCCGGGGGTAGCGCGCAGTATTTT.

This clonotype was found a few times. V usage is TRBV20-1 and J usage is TRBJ2-2; no firm D call. V shed 3 bases and J shed 7 bases, with 9 bases lying between them. This CDR3 is 12 amino acids long. The V gene's germline CDR1 is DFQATT and CDR2 SNEGSKA (reference sequence). This CDR3 reads CSARAHGGELFF. The DNA for the CDR3 is TGCAGTGCTAGGGCGCACGGCGGGGAGCTGTTTTTT.

The chain employs TRBV28 and TRBJ2-7, with D uncertain. The CDR3 is 14 residues long. Germline values: CDR1 MDHEN, CDR2 SYDVKM. V was clipped by 6 bases and J by 4 bases, with 16 bases between them. The CDR3 region is CASSVQPRAYEQYF. The CDR3 DNA reads TGTGCCAGCAGCGTCCAACCTAGGGCGTACGAGCAGTACTTC.

The chain is built from TRBV6-1 and TRBJ1-2; no reliable D call. Trimming stripped 8 bases from V and 4 bases from J, with 14 bases between. The germline V gene has CDR1 MNHNS and CDR2 SASEGT. The CDR3 covers 13 residues. Here the CDR3 reads CASGSRLGYGYTF. The CDR3 DNA reads as TGTGCCAGCGGGTCCAGGCTGGGCTATGGCTACACCTTC.

The chain recombines TRBV19 with TRBJ2-7; maybe TRBD2 (5 bases). Trimming removed 5 bases from V and 4 bases from J, with 21 bases in between. The CDR3 runs 16 residues. From germline, CDR1 is LNHDA and CDR2 SQIVND (reference sequence). The CDR3 reads CASSSIRSDGIYEQYF. CDR3 nucleotides: TGTGCCAGTAGTTCGATAAGGTCGGACGGGATTTACGAGCAGTACTTC.

The gene calls are TRBV11-2 and TRBJ2-2; unclear D gene. Trimming took 3 bases from V and 7 from J, leaving 15 bases between them. This CDR3 has 15 residues. CDR1 and CDR2 from the germline V gene are SGHAT and FQNNGV. The CDR3 bases are TGTGCCAGCAGCTTTGTAGGAAATGAAGGCGGGGAGCTGTTTTTT. It yields the protein CASSFVGNEGGELFF.

The chain combines TRBV6-1 with TRBJ2-1; D is ambiguous. The CDR3 consists of 12 residues. V lost 1 base and J 12 bases, leaving 10 bases between the germline ends. CDR1 and CDR2 from the germline V gene are MNHNS and SASEGT. The CDR3 DNA is TGTGCCAGCAGTGAAGAATCGGGTCTGCAGTTCTTC. It codes for CASSEESGLQFF.

The J gene is TRBJ2-5, the V gene TRBV20-1; a possible D gene is TRBD1 (5 bases). The germline CDR1 and CDR2 sequences are DFQATT and SNEGSKA (reference sequence). V was pared by 3 bases and J by 3 bases, with 17 bases between. CDR3 length: 15 residues. DNA for the CDR3: TGCAGTGCTAGTCACCCCGGTGGCAGGGAAGAGACCCAGTACTTC. Translation gives CSASHPGGREETQYF.

J is TRBJ1-1 and V is TRBV20-1, with 10 bases fitting TRBD1. This CDR3 is built from 15 residues. Looked up from germline, CDR1 is DFQATT and CDR2 is SNEGSKA (reference sequence). V was pared by 1 base and J by 4 bases, with 6 bases of the junction left unmatched. This chain's CDR3 is CSARAPGQGFTEAFF. The CDR3, as DNA: TGCAGTGCTAGAGCGCCGGGACAGGGGTTCACTGAAGCTTTCTTT.

The chain uses TRBV11-3 and TRBJ2-3, with 8 bases lining up with TRBD1. Trimming took 3 bases from V and 5 from J; bases not matched to a gene: 13. Germline assignment: CDR1 SGHNT and CDR2 YENEEA. The CDR3 has 17 residues. The CDR3 here is CASSFLGGQALGDTQYF. CDR3 coding DNA: TGTGCCAGCAGCTTCCTAGGGGGACAGGCCCTTGGAGATACGCAGTATTTT.

This clonotype was counted between two and nine times. This chain links TRBV6-5 with TRBJ1-1; D gene unclear. Germline lookup yields CDR1 MNHEY and CDR2 SVGAGI. CDR3 length equals 14 residues. V was pared by 4 bases and J by 4 bases, with 13 bases between. The DNA of the CDR3 is TGTGCCAGCAGTTCGGTGCCCACGCCCACTGAAGCTTTCTTT. It specifies CASSSVPTPTEAFF.

As DNA, the CDR3 is TGTGCCAGCAGCTTAGACCCAGGGCCTTATGGCTACACCTTC. Encoded protein: CASSLDPGPYGYTF. This chain links TRBV7-2 with TRBJ1-2; D perhaps matches TRBD1 (5 bases). Germline V gene sequence: CDR1 SGHTA, CDR2 FQGNSA. The V end was cut by 1 base, the J end by 5 bases, with 11 bases between. The CDR3 extends over 14 amino acids. The entire variable domain, with the rest obtained from reference TRBV7-2 and TRBJ1-2, is as follows: GAGVSQSPSNKVTEKGKDVELRCDPISGHTALYWYRQSLGQGLEFLIYFQGNSAPDKSGLPSDRFSAERTGGSVSTLTIQRTQQEDSAVYLCASSLDPGPYGYTFGSGTRLTVV.

The V call is TRBV19, the J call TRBJ2-3; TRBD1 matches at 8 bases. This CDR3 comprises 16 residues. Trimming cost V 5 bases and J 1 base; bases outside gene matches: 8. Germline V gene data show CDR1 as LNHDA and CDR2 as SQIVND (reference sequence). The CDR3 DNA is TGTGCCAGTAGTGGAGCCGGGACAGGCCGCACAGATACGCAGTATTTT. It encodes CASSGAGTGRTDTQYF.

The chain combines TRBV5-4 with TRBJ2-1, with 7 positions matching TRBD1. The length of the CDR3 is 16 residues. V shed 2 bases and J 0 bases; nucleotides not matched to a gene: 5. Germline V gene lookup returns CDR1 SGHNT and CDR2 YYREEE (reference sequence). The CDR3 region has the DNA TGTGCCAGCAGCTTAAAAAAGGGGGCCTCCTACAATGAGCAGTTCTTC. This codes for CASSLKKGASYNEQFF.